This T cell receptor (beta chain) was recovered during a study of monozygotic twins with inflammatory bowel disease. Study observations and caveats: Distinguishing T cell subtypes was not possible. Diversity of TCRbeta measured by inverse Simpson was lower in IBD patients than in healthy co-twins.

Worth noting for this clonotype: The antigen is undetermined.

TCRdb reprocessed the 5' RACE reads; each CDR3 protein has one entry and no DNA is given. Its listing shows approximately 420,000 distinct CDR3 sequences. Donors each gave about 2.5 ml of blood. Germline V gene sequence: CDR1 SGHRS, CDR2 YFSETQ. The CDR3 is made up of 15 amino acids. The sequenced material came from blood. V is TRBV5-1 and J is TRBJ2-1. The TCR sequence derives from a human donor with ulcerative colitis or Crohn's disease, or a healthy co-twin of an affected twin (not recorded which). CDR3 sequence: CASSPAGLETVKQFF.